The table lists the clone carrying this TCR beta chain with many counts. What it binds is not known. The data were obtained in a study of T-cell reconstitution after alpha-beta-depleted transplantation in children. A TCRbeta library incorporating unique molecular identifiers was prepared. Using its own MiXCR run on the PCR reads, TCRdb lists one record per CDR3 protein. The data contain almost 500,000 distinct CDR3 sequences, under 12% of them seen just once; the ten biggest clones take up 2% to 2.5%. Study conclusions and caveats: One year after transplant, T-cell counts and diversity came mostly from newly produced T cells.

Sample: PBMCs, taken before TCRalphabeta/CD19-depleted stem cell transplant. The receptor comes from a child younger than 10 with inherited bone marrow failure, due to receive a stem cell transplant.

CDR3 in DNA: TGTGCCTGGAGTAGCGGACTAGCAGTCAATGAGCAGTTCTTC. Protein product: CAWSSGLAVNEQFF. The genes are TRBV30 and TRBJ2-1, with 8 bases identical to TRBD2. The germline CDR1 and CDR2 sequences are GTSNPN and SVGIG (reference sequence). The CDR3 extends over 14 amino acids. V shed 2 bases and J 6 bases; nucleotides not matched to a gene: 6.